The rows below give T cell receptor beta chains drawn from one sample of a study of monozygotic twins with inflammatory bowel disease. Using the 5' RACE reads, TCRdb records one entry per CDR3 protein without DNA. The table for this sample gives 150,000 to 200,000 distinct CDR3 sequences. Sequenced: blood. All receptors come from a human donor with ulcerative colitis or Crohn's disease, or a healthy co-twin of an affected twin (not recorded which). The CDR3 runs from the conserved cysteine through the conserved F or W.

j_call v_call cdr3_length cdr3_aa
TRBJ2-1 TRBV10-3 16 CAISESVTMPNNEQFF
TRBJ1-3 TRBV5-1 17 CASSLGGGDFSGNTIYF
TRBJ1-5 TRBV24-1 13 CATSDFSNQPQHF
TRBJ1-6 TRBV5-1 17 CASSLEGHQSYNSPLHF
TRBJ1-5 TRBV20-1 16 CSAKDVGPYSNQPQHF
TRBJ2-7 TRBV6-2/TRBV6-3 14 CASSYSGPTYEQYF
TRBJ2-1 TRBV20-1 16 CSARAGTSGRYNEQFF
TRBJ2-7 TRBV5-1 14 CASSLDGRMYEQYF
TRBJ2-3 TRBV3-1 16 CASSTRLDRWTDTQYF
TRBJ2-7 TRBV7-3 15 CASSPTGLGRNEQYF
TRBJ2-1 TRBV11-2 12 CASSFAVLGQFF
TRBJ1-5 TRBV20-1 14 CSVIEGTFNQPQHF
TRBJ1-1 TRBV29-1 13 CSVAEDWNTEAFF
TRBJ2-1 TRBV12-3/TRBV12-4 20 CASSLMVTGLSGRGLNEQFF
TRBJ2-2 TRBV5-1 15 CASSKDNPNTGELFF
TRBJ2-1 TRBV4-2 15 CASSPDRAGTNEQFF
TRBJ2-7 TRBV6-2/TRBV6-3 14 CASSYWVAADEQYF
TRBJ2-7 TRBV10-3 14 CAISESGGVYEQYF
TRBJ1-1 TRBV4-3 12 CASSLTGTEAFF
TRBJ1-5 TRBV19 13 CASSMDRHQPQHF
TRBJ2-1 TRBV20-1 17 CSARVLSGVPSYNEQFF
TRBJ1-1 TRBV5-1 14 CASSEGQWNTEAFF
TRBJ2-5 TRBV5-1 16 CASSEGTSGRSETQYF
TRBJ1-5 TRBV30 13 CAWTSRADQPQHF